Shown below are 20 T cell receptor beta chains from a single sample sequenced in a study of blood T cell repertoires in COVID-19. Repertoires were generated with immunoSEQ multiplex PCR, while TCRdb's copy carries only in-frame clones and drops some. Counted here are some 200,000 clones, roughly 87% occurring once; the ten biggest clones make up 2% to 2.5%. The sequencing input was PBMCs or T cells enriched from blood (not recorded which). These receptors were obtained from a woman in her twenties or thirties who had recovered from COVID-19.

This sequence joins TRBV25-1 and TRBJ1-1, with D maybe TRBD1 (5 bases). Germline V gives CDR1 MGHDK, CDR2 SYGVNS. V gave up 7 bases and J gave up 5 bases, with 23 bases separating them. This CDR3 is 16 amino acids long. The CDR3 region has the DNA TGTGCCAGCACCCTCCTTGGGGAGGGGCCCGGGACTGAAGCTTTCTTT. Translating gives CASTLLGEGPGTEAFF.

The chain employs TRBV10-3 and TRBJ2-3; 10 nucleotides agree with TRBD2. With 0 bases clipped from V and 4 bases from J, the junction kept 13 bases outside the gene matches. The germline CDR1 and CDR2 sequences are ENHRY and SYGVKD. The CDR3 runs 19 residues. The CDR3 loop is CAISESIVWASGSPDTQYF. The CDR3 nucleotides read TGTGCCATCAGTGAGTCGATTGTTTGGGCTAGCGGGAGCCCAGATACGCAGTATTTT.

V is TRBV11-3 and J is TRBJ2-7; 9 bases are shared with TRBD1. Per the germline V gene, CDR1 is SGHNT and CDR2 is YENEEA. This CDR3 has 14 amino acids. V shed 4 bases and J 6 bases; nucleotides not matched to a gene: 7. CDR3 sequence (DNA): TGTGCCAGCAGCTCCCGGACAGGGGCCACCGAGCAGTACTTC. It translates to CASSSRTGATEQYF.

This chain uses TRBV15 with TRBJ1-2; D call uncertain. Germline CDR1 is LNHNV and CDR2 is YYDKDF (reference sequence). The CDR3 runs to 15 residues. Trimming shortened V by 0 bases and J by 5 bases, and 13 bases separated the two germline ends. Written as DNA, the CDR3 is TGTGCCACCAGCAGAGATCGCGGGCAGCAATATGGCTACACCTTC. This sequence encodes CATSRDRGQQYGYTF.

The chain carries TRBV7-2 and TRBJ2-5; TRBD2 aligns across 10 bases. Trimming cost V 1 base and J 5 bases; bases outside gene matches: 10. In germline, CDR1 is SGHTA, CDR2 FQGNSA. This CDR3 is 17 amino acids long. This CDR3 reads CASSLGASGRVWETQYF. CDR3 sequence (DNA): TGTGCCAGCAGCTTAGGGGCTAGCGGGAGAGTTTGGGAGACCCAGTACTTC.

The rearrangement uses TRBV19 and TRBJ1-1; D gene uncertain. Germline CDR1 LNHDA, CDR2 SQIVND (reference sequence). The CDR3 totals 11 residues. V lost 6 bases and J lost 13, with 15 bases in between. The chain's CDR3 is CASSQESRLFF. For the CDR3, the DNA is TGTGCCAGTAGCCAAGAATCTAGACTTTTCTTT.

The V gene is TRBV5-4, the J gene TRBJ2-3; perhaps TRBD2 as D (6 bases). V was cut by 0 bases and J by 6 bases, with 14 bases left in between. CDR3 length equals 15 residues. CDR1 and CDR2 from the germline V gene are SGHNT and YYREEE (reference sequence). This chain's CDR3 is CASSLELARDDTQYF. CDR3 in DNA: TGTGCCAGCAGCTTGGAACTAGCCCGCGACGATACGCAGTATTTT.

For this clone: The junction and the germline gene differ at one end; a read error may be behind it. V gene TRBV7-7 combines with J gene TRBJ2-2; TRBD2 matches at 8 bases. CDR3 length: 16 residues. The germline gives CDR1 SSHAT, CDR2 FNYEAQ (reference sequence). CDR3 region: CASSLSGGPNTGELFF. CDR3 nucleotides: TGTGCTAGCAGCTTGAGCGGGGGTCCTAACACCGGGGAGCTGTTTTTT.

This clone was seen only once. The V and J genes are TRBV2 and TRBJ1-5; 10 nucleotides line up with TRBD1. Trimming took 6 bases from V and 4 from J; bases not matched to a gene: 6. Per germline, CDR1 SNHLY and CDR2 FYNNEI. This CDR3 comprises 15 residues. The CDR3 protein is CASSFWTGGNQPQHF. The CDR3 nucleotides read TGTGCCAGCAGCTTTTGGACAGGGGGGAATCAGCCCCAGCATTTT. The whole variable domain, remainder taken from reference TRBV2 and TRBJ1-5, is EPEVTQTPSHQVTQMGQEVILRCVPISNHLYFYWYRQILGQKVEFLVSFYNNEISEKSEIFDDQFSVERPDGSNFTLKIRSTKLEDSAMYFCASSFWTGGNQPQHFGDGTRLSIL.

V and J are TRBV5-4 and TRBJ2-5; weak D call: TRBD1 (5 bases). Germline V gene data show CDR1 as SGHNT and CDR2 as YYREEE (reference sequence). Trimming stripped 2 bases from V and 5 bases from J, with 13 bases between. The CDR3 contains 14 residues. CDR3 region: CASSLVRGEETQYF. CDR3 DNA sequence: TGTGCCAGCAGCTTAGTAAGGGGTGAGGAGACCCAGTACTTC.

V usage is TRBV19 and J usage is TRBJ1-2, with D tentatively TRBD1 (5 bases). Germline V gene sequence: CDR1 LNHDA, CDR2 SQIVND (reference sequence). Trimming pared 5 bases from V and 2 bases from J, leaving 9 bases between. The CDR3 runs 13 residues. For the CDR3, the DNA is TGTGCCAGTAGTGCCAGGGAAAACTATGGCTACACCTTC. Amino acids: CASSARENYGYTF.

V gene TRBV12-3 or TRBV12-4 combines with J gene TRBJ1-1, with a tentative D call TRBD1 (6 bases). The CDR3 sequence is 12 residues long. Between the trimmed V and J ends, which lost 7 bases and 4 bases, there was a span of 10 bases. DNA of the CDR3: TGTGCCAGCAAGGACAGTAGCACTGAAGCTTTCTTT. Its protein is CASKDSSTEAFF.

The chain has TRBV11-1 and TRBJ2-7; unclear D gene. The V and J ends lost 5 bases and 0 bases respectively, with 11 bases between them. Germline V gene lookup returns CDR1 SGHAT and CDR2 FQDESV (reference sequence). CDR3 size: 14 residues. The CDR3 sequence is CASSPVAVSYEQYF. The DNA for the CDR3 is TGTGCCAGCAGCCCGGTGGCGGTCTCCTACGAGCAGTACTTC.

The genes are TRBV2 and TRBJ2-3; a possible D gene is TRBD2 (7 bases). The CDR3 is made up of 12 amino acids. The V gene's germline CDR1 is SNHLY and CDR2 FYNNEI. Trimming cost V 7 bases and J 6 bases, with 11 bases left between them. In DNA form, the CDR3 reads TGTGCCAGCACCGGGGGGCGGGATACGCAGTATTTT. This gives the protein CASTGGRDTQYF.

The CDR3 sequence: CASTRGSLNTEAFF. Written as DNA, the CDR3 is TGTGCCAGCACCAGGGGCAGTTTGAACACTGAAGCTTTCTTT. V is TRBV2 and J is TRBJ1-1, with D possibly matching TRBD1 (6 bases). Trimming cost V 7 bases and J 0 bases, with 12 bases left between them. The CDR3 length is 14 residues. Germline V gene data show CDR1 as SNHLY and CDR2 as FYNNEI.

The V and J genes are TRBV7-2 and TRBJ1-1; 7 nucleotides agree with TRBD1. Losses at the gene ends were 1 base for V and 11 bases for J; bases not matched to a gene: 4. This CDR3 spans 12 amino acids. CDR1 is SGHTA and CDR2 is FQGNSA in the germline V gene. The chain's CDR3 is CASSLGQGGAFF. CDR3 DNA sequence: TGTGCCAGCAGCTTAGGACAGGGTGGTGCTTTCTTT.

This chain joins TRBV5-1 and TRBJ1-1; 7 bases agree with TRBD1. Germline V CDR1 and CDR2: SGHRS, YFSETQ. This CDR3 is built from 14 residues. V lost 4 bases, J lost 10 bases, and 13 bases stayed unmatched. Here the CDR3 reads CASSPGTDPLGAFF. In DNA, the CDR3 is TGCGCCAGCAGCCCCGGGACAGACCCACTGGGAGCTTTCTTT.

This chain connects TRBV19 to TRBJ2-7, with 11 bases fitting TRBD2. The CDR3 is made up of 14 amino acids. Trimming cost V 2 bases and J 6 bases; bases outside gene matches: 3. The germline gives CDR1 LNHDA, CDR2 SQIVND (reference sequence). The CDR3 DNA follows: TGTGCCAGTAGTATAAGCCTAGCGGGGGGCGAGCAGTACTTC. This translates into CASSISLAGGEQYF.

This clone was recorded only once. CDR3 amino acids: CASSSLRDRSSYNSPLHF. DNA for the CDR3: TGTGCCAGCAGTTCCCTCCGGGACAGAAGCTCCTATAATTCACCCCTCCACTTT. The chain employs TRBV27 and TRBJ1-6; 7 nucleotides agree with TRBD1. The CDR3 loop spans 18 amino acids. Germline V gene lookup returns CDR1 MNHEY and CDR2 SMNVEV (reference sequence). J was trimmed by 0 bases and V by 4 bases; bases with no gene match: 9.

The chain links TRBV5-1 to TRBJ2-7; D is unresolved. The germline gives CDR1 SGHRS, CDR2 YFSETQ. V lost 0 bases and J 4 bases, leaving 14 bases between the germline ends. The CDR3 runs to 15 residues. The CDR3 DNA sequence: TGCGCCAGCAGCTTGGGTAACAGCCTTTCTTACGAGCAGTACTTC. This gives the protein CASSLGNSLSYEQYF.